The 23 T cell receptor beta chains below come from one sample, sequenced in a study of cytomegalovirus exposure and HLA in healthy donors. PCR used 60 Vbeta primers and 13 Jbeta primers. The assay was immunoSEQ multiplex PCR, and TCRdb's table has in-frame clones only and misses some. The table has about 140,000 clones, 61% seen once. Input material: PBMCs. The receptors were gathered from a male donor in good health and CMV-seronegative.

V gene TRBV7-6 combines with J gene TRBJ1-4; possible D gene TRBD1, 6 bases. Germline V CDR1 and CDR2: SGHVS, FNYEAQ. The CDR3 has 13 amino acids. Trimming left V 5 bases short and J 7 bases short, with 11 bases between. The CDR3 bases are TGTGCCAGCAGCCAGGGGCTAAGTGAAAAACTGTTTTTT. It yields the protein CASSQGLSEKLFF. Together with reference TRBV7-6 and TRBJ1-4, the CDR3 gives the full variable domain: GAGVSQSPRYKVTKRGQDVALRCDPISGHVSLYWYRQALGQGPEFLTYFNYEAQQDKSGLPNDRFSAERPEGSISTLTIQRTEQRDSAMYRCASSQGLSEKLFFGSGTQLSVL.

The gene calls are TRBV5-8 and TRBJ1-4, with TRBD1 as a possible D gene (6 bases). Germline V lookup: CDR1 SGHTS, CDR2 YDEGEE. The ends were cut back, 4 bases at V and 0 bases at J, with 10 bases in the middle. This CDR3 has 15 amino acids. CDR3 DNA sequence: TGTGCCAGCAGCCGGACAGTTGCAACTAATGAAAAACTGTTTTTT. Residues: CASSRTVATNEKLFF.

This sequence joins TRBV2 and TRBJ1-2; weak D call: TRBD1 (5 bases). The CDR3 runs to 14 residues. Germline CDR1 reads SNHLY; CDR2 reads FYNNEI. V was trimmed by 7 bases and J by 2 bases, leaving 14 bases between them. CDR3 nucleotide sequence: TGTGCCAGCATCCCCAACCAGGGAAACTATGGCTACACCTTC. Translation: CASIPNQGNYGYTF.

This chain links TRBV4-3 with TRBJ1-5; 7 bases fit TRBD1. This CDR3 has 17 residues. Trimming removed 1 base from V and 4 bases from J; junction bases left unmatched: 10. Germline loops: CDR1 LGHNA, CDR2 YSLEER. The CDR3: CASSQGGGLTRNQPQHF. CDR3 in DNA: TGCGCCAGCAGCCAAGGAGGGGGCCTCACCAGGAATCAGCCCCAGCATTTT.

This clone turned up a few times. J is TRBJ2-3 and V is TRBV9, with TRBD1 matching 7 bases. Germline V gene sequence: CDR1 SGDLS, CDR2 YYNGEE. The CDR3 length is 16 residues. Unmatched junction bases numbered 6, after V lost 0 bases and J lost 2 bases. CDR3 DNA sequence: TGTGCCAGCAGCGTAGCCTCGGGACAGCCCACAGATACGCAGTATTTT. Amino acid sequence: CASSVASGQPTDTQYF.

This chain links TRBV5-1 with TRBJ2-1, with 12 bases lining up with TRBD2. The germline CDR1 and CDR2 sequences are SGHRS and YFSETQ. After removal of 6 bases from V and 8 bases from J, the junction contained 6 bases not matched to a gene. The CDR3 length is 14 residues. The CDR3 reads CASKVLAGGDEQFF. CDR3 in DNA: TGCGCCAGCAAGGTGCTAGCGGGGGGGGATGAGCAGTTCTTC.

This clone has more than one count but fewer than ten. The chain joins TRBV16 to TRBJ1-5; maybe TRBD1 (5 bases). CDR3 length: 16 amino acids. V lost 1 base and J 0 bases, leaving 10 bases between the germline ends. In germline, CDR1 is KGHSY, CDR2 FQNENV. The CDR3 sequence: CASSQFKGHSNQPQHF. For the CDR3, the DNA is TGTGCCAGCAGCCAATTCAAGGGGCATAGCAATCAGCCCCAGCATTTT.

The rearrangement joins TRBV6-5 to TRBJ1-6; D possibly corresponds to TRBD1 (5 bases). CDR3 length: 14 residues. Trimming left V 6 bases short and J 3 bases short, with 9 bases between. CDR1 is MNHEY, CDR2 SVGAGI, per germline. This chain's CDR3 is CASSDSFYNSPLHF. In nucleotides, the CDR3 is TGTGCCAGCAGCGACAGTTTCTATAATTCACCCCTCCACTTT.

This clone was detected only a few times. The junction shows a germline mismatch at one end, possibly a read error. CDR3 sequence reads: CASSSTGGLETQYF. The CDR3 DNA reads TGTGCTAGCAGCTCCACAGGGGGTTTGGAGACCCAGTACTTC. J is TRBJ2-5 and V is TRBV7-7, with TRBD1 identical over 8 bases. Germline loops: CDR1 SSHAT, CDR2 FNYEAQ (reference sequence). The CDR3 length is 14 residues.

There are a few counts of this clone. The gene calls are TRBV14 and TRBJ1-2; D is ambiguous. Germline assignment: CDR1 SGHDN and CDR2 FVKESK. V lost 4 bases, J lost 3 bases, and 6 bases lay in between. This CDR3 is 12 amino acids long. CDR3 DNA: TGTGCCAGCAGCCCCCGGGACTATGGCTACACCTTC. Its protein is CASSPRDYGYTF.

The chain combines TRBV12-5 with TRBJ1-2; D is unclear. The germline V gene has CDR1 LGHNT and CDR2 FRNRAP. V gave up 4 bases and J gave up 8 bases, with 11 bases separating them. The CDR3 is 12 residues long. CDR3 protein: CASGWETGGYTF. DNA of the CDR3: TGTGCTAGTGGTTGGGAGACGGGAGGCTACACCTTC.

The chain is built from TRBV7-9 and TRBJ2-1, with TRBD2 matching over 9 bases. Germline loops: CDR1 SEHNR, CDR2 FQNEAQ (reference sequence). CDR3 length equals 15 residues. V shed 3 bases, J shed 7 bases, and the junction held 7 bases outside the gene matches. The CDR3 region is CASSFAAGGQNEQFF. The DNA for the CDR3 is TGTGCCAGCAGCTTTGCAGCGGGGGGCCAGAATGAGCAGTTCTTC.

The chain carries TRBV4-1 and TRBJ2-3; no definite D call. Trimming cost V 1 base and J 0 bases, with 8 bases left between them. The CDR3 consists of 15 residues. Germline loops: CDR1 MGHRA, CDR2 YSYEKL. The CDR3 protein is CASSQVAASTDTQYF. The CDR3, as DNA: TGCGCCAGCAGCCAAGTCGCAGCGAGCACAGATACGCAGTATTTT.

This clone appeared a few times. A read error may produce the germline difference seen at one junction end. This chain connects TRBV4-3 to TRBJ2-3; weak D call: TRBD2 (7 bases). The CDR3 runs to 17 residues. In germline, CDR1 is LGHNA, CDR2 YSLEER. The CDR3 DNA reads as TGCGCCAGCAGCCAAGAATGGAACGGGGGGCCCAACCCCTACGGCATTTTT. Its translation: CASSQEWNGGPNPYGIF.

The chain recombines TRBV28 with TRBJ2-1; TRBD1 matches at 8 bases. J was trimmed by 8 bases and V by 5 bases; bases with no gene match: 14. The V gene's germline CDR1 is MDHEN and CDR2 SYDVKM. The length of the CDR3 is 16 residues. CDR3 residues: CASSPDDRGTEDEQFF. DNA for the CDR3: TGTGCCAGCAGTCCCGACGACAGGGGTACGGAGGATGAGCAGTTCTTC.

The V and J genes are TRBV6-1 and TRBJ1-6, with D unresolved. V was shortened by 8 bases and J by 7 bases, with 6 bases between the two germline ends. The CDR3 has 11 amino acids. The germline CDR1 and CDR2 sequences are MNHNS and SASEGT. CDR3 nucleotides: TGTGCCAGCCTGGGCAATTCACCCCTCCACTTT. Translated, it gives CASLGNSPLHF.

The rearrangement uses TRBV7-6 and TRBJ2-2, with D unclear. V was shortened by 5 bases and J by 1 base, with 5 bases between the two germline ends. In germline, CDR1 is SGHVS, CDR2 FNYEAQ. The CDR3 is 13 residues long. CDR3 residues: CASSSRNTGELFF. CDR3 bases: TGTGCCAGCAGCAGCCGGAACACCGGGGAGCTGTTTTTT.

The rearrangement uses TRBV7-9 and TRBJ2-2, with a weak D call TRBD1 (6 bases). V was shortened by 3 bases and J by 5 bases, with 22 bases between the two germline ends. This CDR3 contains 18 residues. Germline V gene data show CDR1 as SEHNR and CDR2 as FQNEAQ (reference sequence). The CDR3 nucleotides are TGTGCCAGCAGCTTCGTACTACACCCCGAACAGGGTACCGGGGAGCTGTTTTTT. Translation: CASSFVLHPEQGTGELFF.

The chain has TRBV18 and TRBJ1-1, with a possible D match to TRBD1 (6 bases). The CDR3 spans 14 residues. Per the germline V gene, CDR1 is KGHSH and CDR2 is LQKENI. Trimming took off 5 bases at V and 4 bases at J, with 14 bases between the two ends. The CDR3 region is CASSGQQPLTEAFF. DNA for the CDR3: TGTGCCAGCTCAGGACAGCAACCACTCACTGAAGCTTTCTTT.

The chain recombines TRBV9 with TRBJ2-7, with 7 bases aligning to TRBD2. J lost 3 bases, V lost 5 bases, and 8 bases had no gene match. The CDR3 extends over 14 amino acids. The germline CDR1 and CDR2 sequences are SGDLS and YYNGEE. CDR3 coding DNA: TGTGCCAGCAGTTGGGGGGGGAGCGACTACGAGCAGTACTTC. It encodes CASSWGGSDYEQYF. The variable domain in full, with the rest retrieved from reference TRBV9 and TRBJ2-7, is DSGVTQTPKHLITATGQRVTLRCSPRSGDLSVYWYQQSLDQGLQFLIQYYNGEERAKGNILERFSAQQFPDLHSELNLSSLELGDSALYFCASSWGGSDYEQYFGPGTRLTVT.

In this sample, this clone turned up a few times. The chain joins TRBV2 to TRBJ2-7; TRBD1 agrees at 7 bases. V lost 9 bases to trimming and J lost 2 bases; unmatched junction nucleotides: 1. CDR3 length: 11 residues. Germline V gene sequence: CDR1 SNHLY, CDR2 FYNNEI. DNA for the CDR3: TGTGCCAGGGGACAGCCCTACGAGCAGTACTTC. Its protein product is CARGQPYEQYF.

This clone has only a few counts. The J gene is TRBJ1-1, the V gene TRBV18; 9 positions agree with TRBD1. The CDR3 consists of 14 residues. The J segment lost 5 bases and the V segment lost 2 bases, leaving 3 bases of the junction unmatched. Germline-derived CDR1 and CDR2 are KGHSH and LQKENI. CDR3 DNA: TGTGCCAGCTCACCATCACAGGGGGCTACTGAAGCTTTCTTT. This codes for CASSPSQGATEAFF. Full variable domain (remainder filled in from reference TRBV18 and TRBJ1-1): NAGVMQNPRHLVRRRGQEARLRCSPMKGHSHVYWYRQLPEEGLKFMVYLQKENIIDESGMPKERFSAEFPKEGPSILRIQQVVRGDSAAYFCASSPSQGATEAFFGQGTRLTVV.

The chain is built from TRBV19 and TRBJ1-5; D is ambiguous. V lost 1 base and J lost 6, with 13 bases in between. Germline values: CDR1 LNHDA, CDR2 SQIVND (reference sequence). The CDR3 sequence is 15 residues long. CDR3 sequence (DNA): TGTGCCAGTAGTATAGCGGCCAGGTACGGTCAGCCCCAGCATTTT. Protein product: CASSIAARYGQPQHF.